Given below is one TCR beta chain in context. The target antigen is unknown. All patients reached thyroid surgery having received no treatment beforehand. This record belongs to a study of metastatic and nonmetastatic thyroid tumors. Across the whole study: Repertoires from blood and tumor or nodule tissue of malignant and benign thyroid patients were compared. General observations from the study: TCR beta diversity was reportedly significantly higher in malignant thyroid tumors than benign nodules, in blood and tumor.

TCRdb re-called clones from the PCR reads using MiXCR. The sample shows approximately 15,000 clones, around a third of them seen only once. Material for sequencing was tumor tissue. The sequence derives from a male donor with papillary thyroid cancer or a benign thyroid nodule (not recorded which). Some clones in this sample may be carry-over from other donors' samples.

DNA for the CDR3: TGCAGTGCTAGGACTAGCGGGAGGACCTCCTACAATGAGCAGTTCTTC. This translates into CSARTSGRTSYNEQFF. This sequence joins TRBV20-1 and TRBJ2-1; 13 bases line up with TRBD2. CDR1 is DFQATT, CDR2 SNEGSKA, per germline (reference sequence). After removal of 3 bases from V and 0 bases from J, the junction contained 2 bases not matched to a gene. This CDR3 comprises 16 residues.